This TCR beta chain was obtained from a study of blood T cell repertoires in COVID-19. At the level of the study: Material from acute and convalescent COVID-19 was sourced from the United States, Italy and Spain. Sources were T cells, B-cell-depleted T cells, or PBMCs; the material itself was cDNA or gDNA.

This clone has a single count. Original analysis: Amplification with reference gene primers provided the estimates of nucleated cell counts. TCRdb's table, derived via immunoSEQ multiplex PCR, lists solely in-frame clones and lacks some. V, J and clone size derive from that table, while D and trimming were established from the DNA sequence. The repertoire has 140,000 to 150,000 clones, around 82% of them found once; the top ten carry 35% to 55%. CDR3 length: 15 amino acids. Germline loops: CDR1 SGHNT, CDR2 YYREEE (reference sequence). Deletions cut 3 bases from V and 4 bases from J, with 14 bases between.

This receptor was taken from a human donor in a cohort sampled during active COVID-19. V is TRBV5-4 and J is TRBJ2-1; tentative D call: TRBD1 (6 bases). Source material: peripheral blood. The CDR3, as DNA: TGTGCCAGCAGCTCGTACAGGGTACGATACAATGAGCAGTTCTTC. Protein: CASSSYRVRYNEQFF.